The rows below give T cell receptor beta chains drawn from one sample of a study of shared clonotypes between healthy human individuals. Assay used: immunoSEQ multiplex PCR; TCRdb lists only in-frame clones, some missing. The sample includes about 800,000 clones, around 96% of them seen just once. The sequenced sample was naive CD8+ T cells sorted from blood. These TCRs come from a young man in good health. CDR3s include the opening cysteine and the closing phenylalanine or tryptophan. D genes are given only for firm matches.

>TRBV7-8|-|TRBJ1-1
CASSFGGANTEAFF
>TRBV5-1|-|TRBJ1-1
CASSPRVPDAEAFF
>TRBV6-5|TRBD2|TRBJ2-1
CASSYGGRAQHNEQFF
>TRBV7-9|-|TRBJ1-2
CATRYLAGDGYTF
>TRBV28|-|TRBJ2-2
CASSLTSNTGELFF
>TRBV2|TRBD1|TRBJ2-5
CASYPDRVETQYF
>TRBV19|-|TRBJ2-1
CATRVGSSSYNEQFF
>TRBV7-6|TRBD2|TRBJ2-3
CASSSGLAGGGTDTQYF
>TRBV5-1|TRBD2|TRBJ2-1
CASSLVLAGGLNEQFF
>TRBV9|-|TRBJ2-7
CASGRTPSDEQYF
>TRBV7-9|-|TRBJ2-7
CASSQQGDEQYF
>TRBV7-9|-|TRBJ2-6
CAREGLPNSGANVLTF
>TRBV6-6|-|TRBJ2-7
CASMGEREQYF
>TRBV4-1|-|TRBJ1-2
CASSQETGGGYTF
>TRBV4-1|TRBD2|TRBJ2-1
CASRREGSSYNEQFF
>TRBV13|TRBD2|TRBJ2-1
CASRKTGTSHNEQFF
>TRBV2|-|TRBJ2-3
CASSPRLWGTDTQYF
>TRBV11-2|-|TRBJ2-5
CASSPPAQETQYF